This TCR beta chain derives from a study of T cells after yellow fever vaccination. Overall study findings and caveats: Abundant bulk-derived clonotypes could contaminate FACS-sorted repertoires. The appearance of a small share of clonotypes in both CD4 and CD8 compartments was observed. Most primary-vaccination clones reappeared after the booster (approximately 97% CD4, about 88% CD8).

Only a few counts were recorded for this clonotype. Its antigen is unknown. As TCR cDNA was made by 5'RACE template switching, a universal primer site and UMIs were added. TCRdb ran MiXCR on the 5' RACE reads and lists one entry per CDR3 protein. The profile shows 200,000 to 250,000 distinct CDR3 sequences, less than 8.5% of them singletons. The sequence derives from a man aged 25-45 years who received the YFV17D yellow fever vaccine. The starting material was CD4+ T cells sorted from PBMCs, obtained 15 days after the yellow fever booster vaccination.

The CDR3 DNA reads TGTGCCAGCAGTGACCGGAGCAGGGCGGATCAGCCCCAGCATTTT. It yields the protein CASSDRSRADQPQHF. V is TRBV27 and J is TRBJ1-5, with D maybe TRBD1 (5 bases). Germline V gene data show CDR1 as MNHEY and CDR2 as SMNVEV (reference sequence). This CDR3 contains 15 residues. V gave up 5 bases and J gave up 5 bases, with 16 bases separating them.